This T cell receptor (beta chain) was sequenced in a study of blood T cells in healthy people across ages. Regarding the study as a whole: Versus aged donors, long-lived donors had higher diversity and more naive CD4+ cells. Roughly linearly, TCR beta diversity per million T cells fell as age increased.

With a J-beta primer mix and a sample-barcoded 5' primer, a second PCR ran roughly 6 to 12 cycles. TCRdb processed the 5' RACE reads anew with MiXCR; each CDR3 protein has one entry. The table records over a million distinct CDR3 sequences, roughly 43% of them present only once. This clonotype turned up a few times. Its antigen is still unknown. The sequence derives from a woman under 30 in good health. Sample: blood.

CDR3 sequence reads: CSAPGQELINYGYTF. In nucleotides, the CDR3 is TGCAGTGCTCCGGGACAGGAGCTAATTAACTATGGCTACACCTTC. The chain employs TRBV20-1 and TRBJ1-2; 8 bases are a match to TRBD1. With 5 bases clipped from V and 1 base from J, the junction kept 9 bases outside the gene matches. This CDR3 comprises 15 residues. Germline CDR1 and CDR2: DFQATT and SNEGSKA (reference sequence).